The clone carrying this TCR beta chain was recorded a few times. CDR1 is LGHNA and CDR2 is YNFKEQ in the germline V gene. V lost 5 bases to trimming and J lost 2 bases, with 12 bases between them. The CDR3 runs 15 residues. This specimen belongs to a study of blood T cell repertoires in COVID-19. Study processing details: By means of reference gene primer amplification, nucleated cell counts were estimated. The data were produced by immunoSEQ multiplex PCR, yet TCRdb's version contains in-frame clones alone and is incomplete. The DNA was the basis for D and trimming; V, J and clone size are from that table. The data show about 380,000 clones, roughly 86% seen once.

Sequencing was carried out using peripheral blood. The chain uses TRBV4-2 and TRBJ1-4; D is uncertain. This TCR came from a human donor with acute or convalescent COVID-19. The donor label of this sample is uncertain. CDR3 sequence: CASSIPGGTNEKLFF. The CDR3, as DNA: TGTGCCAGCAGCATCCCAGGAGGGACTAATGAAAAACTGTTTTTT.